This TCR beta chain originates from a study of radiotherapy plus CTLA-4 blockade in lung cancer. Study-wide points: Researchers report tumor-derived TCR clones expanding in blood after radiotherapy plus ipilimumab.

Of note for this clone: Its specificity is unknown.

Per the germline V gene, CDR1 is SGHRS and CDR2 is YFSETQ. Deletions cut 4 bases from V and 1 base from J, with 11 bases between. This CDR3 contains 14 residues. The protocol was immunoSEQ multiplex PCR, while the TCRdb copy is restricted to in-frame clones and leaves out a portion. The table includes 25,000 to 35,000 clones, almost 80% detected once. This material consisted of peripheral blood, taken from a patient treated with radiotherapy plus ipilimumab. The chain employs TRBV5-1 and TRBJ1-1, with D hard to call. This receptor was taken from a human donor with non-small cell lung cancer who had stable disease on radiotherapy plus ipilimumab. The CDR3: CASSQDVWNTEAFF. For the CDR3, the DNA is TGCGCCAGCAGCCAGGACGTTTGGAACACTGAAGCTTTCTTT.